This T cell receptor beta chain was documented in a study of TET2 disruption in CD19-targeted CAR T cells (dated by TCRdb to 2016 to 2019). Background for the entire study: No additional inclusion criteria were applied, and the number of samples was determined by the original clinical trial design and by sample availability.

The CDR3 runs 14 residues from the cysteine to the phenylalanine. The DNA shown is the part of the CDR3 that was read: 33 bases, in frame from base 1. As encoded in the germline V gene (reference sequence), CDR1 is SEHNR while CDR2 is FQNEAQ. Points on this clone: The specificity of this receptor is unknown. Sequencing ends 3 residues short of the CDR3 end; the germline J gene provides the rest. The sample contains more than one DNA sequence encoding this CDR3.

The immunoSEQ assay was used to perform TCR beta chain deep sequencing. The study's processing was this. Only productive TCR beta rearrangements were used to compute clonotype frequencies. TCRdb stores this immuneACCESS table with in-frame sequences only. Part of the clones is absent; in the studies checked, under half of the shortfall reflects unresolved V genes, and no reason is known for the rest. For V, J and clone size, that table is used; D and trimming come from the DNA. The sample's records list under 30,000 clones. Jointly, the top ten make up approximately 1.8% of the sample. In the paper's terms, the treatment or condition label means: autologous CTL019 cells: CD19 CAR with 4-1BB and CD3 zeta domains. TCR zeta and 4-1BB costimulatory signaling domains were built into the CD19 CAR. T cells for CTL019 manufacturing were collected from peripheral blood by means of leukapheresis. The DNeasy Blood and Tissue Kit was used to extract genomic DNA from pre-infusion T cells, peripheral blood, or sorted post-infusion T cells.

General findings and caveats noted by the study authors: The conclusions about the patient's CAR T cells were based on extensive analysis of only one subject.

The chain is assembled from TRBV7-9 and TRBJ1-1; TRBD1 might be the D gene, on 6 matching bases. Specimen: CD8- CAR+ T cells sorted from cultured blood T cells, collected for CD19 CAR T cell therapy. Sample cell subset or site, as interpreted from the label and publication: CD8-negative CAR-positive T cells from the infusion product. This receptor was identified in a man aged 65-85 years with chronic lymphocytic leukemia. CDR3 sequence: CASSLVGHTDTAFF. The part of the CDR3 DNA that was read is TGTGCCAGCAGCTTAGTGGGACACACAGATACA.